This T cell receptor (beta chain) was identified in a study of blood T cell repertoires in COVID-19. This clone was seen only a few times. Participants were placed into cohorts based on the clinical history they reported. Only in-frame clones appear in the TCRdb table, and some are missing; sequencing was by immunoSEQ multiplex PCR. The sample gives about 300,000 clones, 85% to 90% of which show up once; roughly 10% is in the top ten. CDR1 and CDR2 (germline): SEHNR, FQNEAQ (reference sequence). This CDR3 contains 15 residues. Unmatched junction bases numbered 4, after V lost 1 base and J lost 1 base.

The receptor was derived from a woman under 30 who had recovered from COVID-19. The sample taken for sequencing was PBMCs or T cells enriched from blood (not recorded which). J is TRBJ2-7 and V is TRBV7-9; TRBD1 matches at 7 bases. The chain's CDR3 is CASSLGQGISYEQYF. In DNA, the CDR3 is TGTGCCAGCAGCTTAGGACAGGGAATTTCCTACGAGCAGTACTTC.